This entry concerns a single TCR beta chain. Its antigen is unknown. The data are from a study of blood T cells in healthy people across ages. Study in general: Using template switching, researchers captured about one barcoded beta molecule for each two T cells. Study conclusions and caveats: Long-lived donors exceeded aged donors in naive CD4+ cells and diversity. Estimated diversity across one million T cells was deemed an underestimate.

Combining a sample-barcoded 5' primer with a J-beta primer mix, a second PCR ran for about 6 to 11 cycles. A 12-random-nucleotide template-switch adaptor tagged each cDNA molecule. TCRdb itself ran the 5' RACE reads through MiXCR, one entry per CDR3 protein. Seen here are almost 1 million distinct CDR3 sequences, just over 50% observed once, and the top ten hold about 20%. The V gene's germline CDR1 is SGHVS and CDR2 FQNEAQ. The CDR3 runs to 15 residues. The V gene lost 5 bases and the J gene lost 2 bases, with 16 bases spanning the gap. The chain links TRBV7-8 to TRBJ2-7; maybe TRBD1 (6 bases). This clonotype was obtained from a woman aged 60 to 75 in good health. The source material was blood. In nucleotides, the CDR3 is TGTGCCAGCAGCAGTTCCGGGACACGCACCTACGAGCAGTACTTC. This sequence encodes CASSSSGTRTYEQYF.